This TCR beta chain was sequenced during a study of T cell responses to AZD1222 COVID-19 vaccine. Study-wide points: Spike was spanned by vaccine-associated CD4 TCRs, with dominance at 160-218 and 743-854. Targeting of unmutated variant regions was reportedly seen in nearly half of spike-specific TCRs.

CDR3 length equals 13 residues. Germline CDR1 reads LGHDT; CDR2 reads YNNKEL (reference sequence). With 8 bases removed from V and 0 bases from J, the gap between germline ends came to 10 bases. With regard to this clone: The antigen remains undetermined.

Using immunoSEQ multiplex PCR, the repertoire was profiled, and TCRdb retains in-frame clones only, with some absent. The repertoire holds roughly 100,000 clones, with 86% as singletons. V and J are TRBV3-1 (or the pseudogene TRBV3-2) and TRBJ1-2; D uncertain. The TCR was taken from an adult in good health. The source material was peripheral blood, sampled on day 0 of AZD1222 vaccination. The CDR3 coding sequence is TGTGCCAGCGCCGAGACCGCTAACTATGGCTACACCTTC. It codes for CASAETANYGYTF.